This T cell receptor (beta chain) appears in the sequencing data of a study of cytomegalovirus exposure and HLA in healthy donors. Study conclusions and caveats: A later analysis linked a missense variant in DCLRE1C to the trimming of TCR beta V and J genes. Reports indicate that TCR beta sequences accurately predicted the HLA-A and HLA-B alleles of most subjects.

A note on this clone: Its specificity is not known.

Vbeta (60) and Jbeta (13) primers were used in the PCR. Only in-frame clones appear in the TCRdb table, and some are missing; sequencing was by immunoSEQ multiplex PCR. The sample lists about 200,000 clones, roughly four fifths seen once, with 1.4% in the top ten. The V gene lost 7 bases and the J gene lost 8 bases, with 17 bases spanning the gap. This CDR3 is built from 14 residues. Germline values: CDR1 MNHEY, CDR2 SVGAGI. Input material: PBMCs. The chain is built from TRBV6-5 and TRBJ1-4; D not resolved. The receptor comes from a girl under 18 in good health and CMV-seronegative. The CDR3 nucleotides are TGTGCCAGCACTAAAGGAGGGAGTCAGGAAAAACTGTTTTTT. Translated: CASTKGGSQEKLFF.